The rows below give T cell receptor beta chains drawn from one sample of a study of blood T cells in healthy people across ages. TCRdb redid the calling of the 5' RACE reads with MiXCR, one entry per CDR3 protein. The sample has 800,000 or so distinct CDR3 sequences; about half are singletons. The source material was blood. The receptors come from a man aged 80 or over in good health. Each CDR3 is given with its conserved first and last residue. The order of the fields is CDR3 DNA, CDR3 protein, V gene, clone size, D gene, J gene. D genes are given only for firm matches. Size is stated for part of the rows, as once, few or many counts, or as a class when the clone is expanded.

TGTGCCAGCAGCCTACGACTGGGTATGGAGACCCAGTACTTC,CASSLRLGMETQYF,TRBV7-8,many,-,TRBJ2-5
TGTGCCAGCAGTTACGACCTTTCGAAGGTTGTTCTAGATGAGCAGTTCTTC,CASSYDLSKVVLDEQFF,TRBV6-2/TRBV6-3,few,-,TRBJ2-1
TGTGCCAGCAGCTCCTGGAGATGGGATAGTGATGAGCAGTTCTTC,CASSSWRWDSDEQFF,TRBV7-9,-,-,TRBJ2-1
TGTGCCAGCAGCCCACTATGGGATACGCAGTATTTT,CASSPLWDTQYF,TRBV7-8,-,-,TRBJ2-3
TGCAGTGCTGGCCGCCAGACGTCCGGGACTAGCGGCCAAGAGACCCAGTACTTC,CSAGRQTSGTSGQETQYF,TRBV20-1,few,TRBD2,TRBJ2-5
TGTGCCAGCTCACCCGGGACCAATTTCAATGAGCAGTTCTTC,CASSPGTNFNEQFF,TRBV18,once,-,TRBJ2-1
TGTGCCAGCAGTTTAAGGTCGCAGGCTCTTACCGTCGGTGAGCAGTTCTTC,CASSLRSQALTVGEQFF,TRBV27,-,-,TRBJ2-1
TGTGCCAGCAGCGAATCCTTATCAACGAACACCGGGGAGCTGTTTTTT,CASSESLSTNTGELFF,TRBV2,few,-,TRBJ2-2
TGTGCCAGCAGCTTGGGGACAGGGGAGGAGACCCAGTACTTC,CASSLGTGEETQYF,TRBV7-2,many,TRBD1,TRBJ2-5
TGTGCCAGCAGTGAACGGGGGGCGGGTAATGAAAAACTGTTTTTT,CASSERGAGNEKLFF,TRBV25-1,few,-,TRBJ1-4
TGTGCCGGGTCCCTCGCGGCTCCCTACAATGAGCAGTTCTTC,CAGSLAAPYNEQFF,TRBV2,few,-,TRBJ2-1
TGTGCCAGCAGCGCCAGGGGGGCAGAGACCCTGTACTTC,CASSARGAETLYF,TRBV7-2,-,-,TRBJ2-7
TGCAGCGTTGAGCCGCAGGGCGGTGGAGCTTTCTTT,CSVEPQGGGAFF,TRBV29-1,-,-,TRBJ1-1
TGTGCCAGCAGGACAGGGGGCGGGTACTATGGCTACACCTTC,CASRTGGGYYGYTF,TRBV28,few,TRBD1,TRBJ1-2
TGTGCCAGCATCGGCGGGAGGCCCTACGAGCAGTACTTC,CASIGGRPYEQYF,TRBV6-5,-,TRBD2,TRBJ2-7